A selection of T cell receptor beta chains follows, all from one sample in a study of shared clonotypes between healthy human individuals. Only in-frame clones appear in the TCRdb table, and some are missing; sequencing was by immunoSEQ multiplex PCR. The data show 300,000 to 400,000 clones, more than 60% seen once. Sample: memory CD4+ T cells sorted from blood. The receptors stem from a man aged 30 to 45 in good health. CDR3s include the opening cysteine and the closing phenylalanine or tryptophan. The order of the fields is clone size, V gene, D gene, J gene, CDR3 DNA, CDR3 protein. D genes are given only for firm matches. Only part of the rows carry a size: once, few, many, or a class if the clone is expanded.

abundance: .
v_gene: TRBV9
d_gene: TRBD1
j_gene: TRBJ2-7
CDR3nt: TGTGCCAGCAGCGTAATCCGGGACAGGGTGCATATTGTTTCCTACGAGCAGTACTTC
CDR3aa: CASSVIRDRVHIVSYEQYF

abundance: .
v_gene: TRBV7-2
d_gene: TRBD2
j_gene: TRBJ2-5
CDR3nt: TGTGCCAGCAGCTTACAGCGGGGCCAAGAGACCCAGTACTTC
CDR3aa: CASSLQRGQETQYF

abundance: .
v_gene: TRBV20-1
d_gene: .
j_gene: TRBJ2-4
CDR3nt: TGCAGTCCATCCGGCAAGTACTTC
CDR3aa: CSPSGKYF

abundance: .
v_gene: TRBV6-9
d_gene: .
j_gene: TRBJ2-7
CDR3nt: TGTGCCAGCGGGAACGGGATTTCCTACGAGCAGTACTTC
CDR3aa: CASGNGISYEQYF

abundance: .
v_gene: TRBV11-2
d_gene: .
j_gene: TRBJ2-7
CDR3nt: TGTGCCAGCAGCCAGGCAGGCTCCTACGAGCAGTACTTC
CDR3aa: CASSQAGSYEQYF

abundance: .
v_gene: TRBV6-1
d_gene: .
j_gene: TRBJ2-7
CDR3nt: TGTGCCAGCAGTGAAGTCGCGGTCGGCGAGCAGTACTTC
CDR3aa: CASSEVAVGEQYF

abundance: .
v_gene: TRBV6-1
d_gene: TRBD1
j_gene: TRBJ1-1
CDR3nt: TGTGCCAGCTGTACAGGGGGGGTGAACACTGAAGCTTTCTTT
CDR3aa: CASCTGGVNTEAFF

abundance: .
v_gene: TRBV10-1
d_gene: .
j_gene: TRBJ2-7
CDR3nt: TGCGCCAGCAGTGAGTCTCCGCTGGCGGGATACGAGCAGTACTTC
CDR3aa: CASSESPLAGYEQYF

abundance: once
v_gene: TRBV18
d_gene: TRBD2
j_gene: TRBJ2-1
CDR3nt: TGTGCCAGCTCGCTCCAGATCGTAGCGGGAGACTACAATGAGCAGTTCTTC
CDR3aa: CASSLQIVAGDYNEQFF

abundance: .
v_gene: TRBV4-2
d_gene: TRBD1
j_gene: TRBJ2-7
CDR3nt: TGTGCCAGCAGCCTTACCGGGACAGGGGTCGGCGAGCAGTACTTC
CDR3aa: CASSLTGTGVGEQYF

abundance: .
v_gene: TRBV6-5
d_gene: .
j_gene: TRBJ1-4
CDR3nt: TGTGCCAGCAGGCCAACCAGGGCCTCGAATGAAAAACTGTTTTTT
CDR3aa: CASRPTRASNEKLFF

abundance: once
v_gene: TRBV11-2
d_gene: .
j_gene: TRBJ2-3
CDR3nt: TGTGCCAGCAGCATTGGGTCCCACACAGATACGCAGTATTTT
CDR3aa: CASSIGSHTDTQYF

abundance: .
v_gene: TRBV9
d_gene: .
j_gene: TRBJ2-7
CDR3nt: TGTGCCAGCAGCGTGGGGAGAGGAGGCCTCTACGAGCAGTACTTC
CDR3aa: CASSVGRGGLYEQYF

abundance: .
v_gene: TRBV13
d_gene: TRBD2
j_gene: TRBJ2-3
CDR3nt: TGTGCCAGCAGCTTGTTTGCGGGAGGGACGGGTACGCAGTATTTT
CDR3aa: CASSLFAGGTGTQYF

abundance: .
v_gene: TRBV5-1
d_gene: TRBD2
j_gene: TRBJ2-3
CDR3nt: TGCGCCAGCAGCTTAACTGTGAGCGGGAGTCGGGGAGATACGCAGTATTTT
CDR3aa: CASSLTVSGSRGDTQYF

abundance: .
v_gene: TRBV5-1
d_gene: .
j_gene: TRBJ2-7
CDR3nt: TGCGCCAGCAGCTGGGACACCAGCGGACAGTACTTC
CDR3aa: CASSWDTSGQYF

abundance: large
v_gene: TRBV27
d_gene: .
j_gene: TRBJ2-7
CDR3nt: TGTGCCAGCAGTTTTTTCCCCCCTATCGGACAGACCTACGAGCAGTACTTC
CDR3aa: CASSFFPPIGQTYEQYF

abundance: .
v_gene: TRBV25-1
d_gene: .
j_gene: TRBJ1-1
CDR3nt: TGTGCCAGCAGTATCTCTAGGGCAGGGAACACTGAAGCTTTCTTT
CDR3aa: CASSISRAGNTEAFF

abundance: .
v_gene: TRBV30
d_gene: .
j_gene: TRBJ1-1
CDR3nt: TGTGCCTGGAGTATCGACCGCTCGGAGGCTTTCTTT
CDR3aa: CAWSIDRSEAFF

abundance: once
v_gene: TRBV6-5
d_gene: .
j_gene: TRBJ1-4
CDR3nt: TGTGCCAGCAGTTACTCCCTGGGGTTTGAAAAACTGTTTTTT
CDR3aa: CASSYSLGFEKLFF

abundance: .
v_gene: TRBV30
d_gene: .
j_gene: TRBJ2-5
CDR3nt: TGTGCCTGGAGTAAGAGTGGGGTGGAGACCCAGTACTTC
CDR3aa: CAWSKSGVETQYF

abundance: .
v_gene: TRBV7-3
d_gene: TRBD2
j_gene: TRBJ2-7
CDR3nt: TGTGCCAGCAGCTTAACGAAACATCTAGCGGGAGGGCCTGAGCAGTACTTC
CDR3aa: CASSLTKHLAGGPEQYF

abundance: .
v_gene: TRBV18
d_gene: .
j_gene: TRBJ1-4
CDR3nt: TGTGCCAGCTCACCCGGATCCACCGCAACTAATGAAAAACTGTTTTTT
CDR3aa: CASSPGSTATNEKLFF

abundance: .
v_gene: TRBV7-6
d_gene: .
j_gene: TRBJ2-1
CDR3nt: TGTGCCAGCAGCTTAGCTCGATTTAGCGCCGGTGAGCAGTTCTTC
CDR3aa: CASSLARFSAGEQFF

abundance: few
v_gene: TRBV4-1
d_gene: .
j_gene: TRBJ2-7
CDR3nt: TGCGCCAGCAGCCAAGAGGATGGCACCCGGACCCCCTACGAGCAGTACTTC
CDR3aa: CASSQEDGTRTPYEQYF

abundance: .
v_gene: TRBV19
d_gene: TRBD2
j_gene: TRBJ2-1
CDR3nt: TGTGCCAGTAACACAGCGGGACCGAGCTCCTACAATGAGCAGTTCTTC
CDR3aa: CASNTAGPSSYNEQFF

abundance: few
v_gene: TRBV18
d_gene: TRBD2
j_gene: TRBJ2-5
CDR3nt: TGTGCCAGCCAACAACTAGCGGGAGGAGGAGAGACCCAGTACTTC
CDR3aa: CASQQLAGGGETQYF

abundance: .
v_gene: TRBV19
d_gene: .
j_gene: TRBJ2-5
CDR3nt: TGTGCCAGTAGTATTGGAATTCAAGAGACCCAGTACTTC
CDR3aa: CASSIGIQETQYF

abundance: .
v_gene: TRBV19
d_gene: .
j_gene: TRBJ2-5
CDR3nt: TGTGCCAGTAGTCCGACGACTGGGGAGACCCAGTACTTC
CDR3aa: CASSPTTGETQYF

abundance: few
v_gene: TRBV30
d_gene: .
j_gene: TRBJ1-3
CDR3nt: TGTGCCTGGCAGAGGGGAAACACCATATATTTT
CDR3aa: CAWQRGNTIYF

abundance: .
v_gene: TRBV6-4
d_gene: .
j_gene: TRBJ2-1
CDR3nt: TGTGCCAGCAGTGACTCCCTCCGAGGAGGTGAGCAGTTCTTC
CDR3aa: CASSDSLRGGEQFF

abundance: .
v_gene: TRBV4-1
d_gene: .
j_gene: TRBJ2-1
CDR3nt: TGCGCCAGCAGCCAAGCGGGAGCCCAATACAATGAGCAGTTCTTC
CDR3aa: CASSQAGAQYNEQFF

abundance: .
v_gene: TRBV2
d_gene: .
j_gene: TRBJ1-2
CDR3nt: TGTGCCAGCAGTGAAGAAGGACACCCTATCCCCTTC
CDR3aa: CASSEEGHPIPF

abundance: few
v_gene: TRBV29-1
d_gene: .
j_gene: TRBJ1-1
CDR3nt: TGCAGCGCCGGACATGTGAACACTGAAGCTTTCTTT
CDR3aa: CSAGHVNTEAFF

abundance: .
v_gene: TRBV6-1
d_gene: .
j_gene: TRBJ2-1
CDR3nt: TGTGCCAGCAGTGTGGGGCCAGACAACAATGAGCAGTTCTTC
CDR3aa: CASSVGPDNNEQFF

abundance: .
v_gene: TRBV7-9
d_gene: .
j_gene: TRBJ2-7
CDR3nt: TGTGCCAGCAGCGACGGCCGGGTAAACGAGCAGTACTTC
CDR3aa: CASSDGRVNEQYF

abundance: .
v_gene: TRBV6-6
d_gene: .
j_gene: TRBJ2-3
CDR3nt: TGTGCCAGCAGTTTTGACAGAGATACGCAGTATTTT
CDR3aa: CASSFDRDTQYF

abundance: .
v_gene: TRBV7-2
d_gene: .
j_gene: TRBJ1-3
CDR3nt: TGTGCCAGCAGCTTAGCGTTCCGCAGGAGCTCTGGAAACACCATATATTTT
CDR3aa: CASSLAFRRSSGNTIYF

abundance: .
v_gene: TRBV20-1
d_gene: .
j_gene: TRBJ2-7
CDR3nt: TGCAGTGCTCGGGGACTCCACGAGCAGTACTTC
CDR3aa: CSARGLHEQYF

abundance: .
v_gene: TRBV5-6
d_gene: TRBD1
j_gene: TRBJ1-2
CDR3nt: TGTGCCAGCAGCATCCGACAGGGTGGCTACACCTTC
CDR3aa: CASSIRQGGYTF

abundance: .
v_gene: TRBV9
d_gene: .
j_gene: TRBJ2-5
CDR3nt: TGTGCCAGCAGCGTCAGGGGCGTGGAGACCCAGTACTTC
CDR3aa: CASSVRGVETQYF

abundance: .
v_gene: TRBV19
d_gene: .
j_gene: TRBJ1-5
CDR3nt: TGTGCCAGTAGTATAGATCGGGACCAGCCCCAGCATTTT
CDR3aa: CASSIDRDQPQHF

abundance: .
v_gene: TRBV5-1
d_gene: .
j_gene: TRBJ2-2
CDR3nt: TGCGCCAGCAGCTACCTAAGCGGGACAAACACCGGGGAGCTGTTTTTT
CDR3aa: CASSYLSGTNTGELFF

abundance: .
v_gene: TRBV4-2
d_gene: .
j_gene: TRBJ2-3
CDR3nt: TGTGCCAGCAGCCGAGAGAGGGATACGCAGTATTTT
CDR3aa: CASSRERDTQYF

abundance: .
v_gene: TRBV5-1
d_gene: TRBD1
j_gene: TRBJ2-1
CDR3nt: TGCGCCAGCAGCTTTACAGGGGACGGTGAGCAGTTCTTC
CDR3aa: CASSFTGDGEQFF

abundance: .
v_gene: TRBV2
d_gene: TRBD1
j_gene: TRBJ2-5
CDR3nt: TGTGCCAGCAGCGAGGACACAGGGGGCGCGGAGACCCAGTACTTC
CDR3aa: CASSEDTGGAETQYF

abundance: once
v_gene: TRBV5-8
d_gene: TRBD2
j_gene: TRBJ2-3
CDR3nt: TGTGCCAGCAGCTTGACCTCTAGCGGGAGGGCCACGTATACGCAGTATTTT
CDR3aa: CASSLTSSGRATYTQYF

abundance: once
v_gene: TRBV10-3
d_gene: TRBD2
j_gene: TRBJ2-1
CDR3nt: TGTGCCATCGCACGAGCCCTTGCGGGAGGAGGCAATGAGCAGTTCTTC
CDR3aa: CAIARALAGGGNEQFF

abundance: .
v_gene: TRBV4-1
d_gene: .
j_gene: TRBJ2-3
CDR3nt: TGCGCCAGCAGCCAATTAAACGGGGGTGGGGCAGATACGCAGTATTTT
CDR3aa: CASSQLNGGGADTQYF

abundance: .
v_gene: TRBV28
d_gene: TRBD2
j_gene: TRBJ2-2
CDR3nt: TGTGCCAGCAGTTCTCCTTCAAGCGGGAGTAGGAGCGGGGAGCTGTTTTTT
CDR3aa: CASSSPSSGSRSGELFF

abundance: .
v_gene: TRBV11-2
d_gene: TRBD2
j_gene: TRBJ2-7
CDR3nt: TGTGCCAGCAGCAGCACTAGCGGAGCCAATGACTACGAGCAGTACTTC
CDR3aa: CASSSTSGANDYEQYF

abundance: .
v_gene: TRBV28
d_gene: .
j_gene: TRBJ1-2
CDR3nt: TGTGCCACCCGGAATAACTATGGCTACACCTTC
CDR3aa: CATRNNYGYTF